These 8 T cell receptor beta chains share one sample of origin, sequenced in a study of glioma-infiltrating T cells after dendritic cell vaccination. Time point noted: after dendritic cell vaccination, including at tumor progression/relapse. Generated by immunoSEQ multiplex PCR, the TCRdb table keeps only in-frame clones and is missing some. The table has 90,000 to 95,000 clones, approximately 80% seen once; the top ten hold 2% to 2.5%. Sequences were derived from blood, sampled after dendritic cell vaccination. These receptors were obtained from a human donor with glioblastoma.

V usage is TRBV6-6 and J usage is TRBJ2-2; D is ambiguous. V lost 2 bases and J 7 bases, leaving 5 bases between the germline ends. The CDR3 has 12 residues. CDR1 MNHNY and CDR2 SVGAGI come from the germline V gene (reference sequence). The CDR3 is CASSYTGGELFF. The DNA for the CDR3 is TGTGCCAGCAGTTACACCGGCGGGGAGCTGTTTTTT.

This clone was counted only a few times. This chain links TRBV19 with TRBJ1-5; D is unclear. This CDR3 has 12 amino acids. Germline V lookup: CDR1 LNHDA, CDR2 SQIVND (reference sequence). Trimming cost V 8 bases and J 4 bases, with 9 bases left between them. The CDR3 region has the DNA TGTGCCAGTCGTTCTAAGAATCAGCCCCAGCATTTT. Its translation: CASRSKNQPQHF. Filled out from reference TRBV19 and TRBJ1-5, the complete variable domain reads DGGITQSPKYLFRKEGQNVTLSCEQNLNHDAMYWYRQDPGQGLRLIYYSQIVNDFQKGDIAEGYSVSREKKESFPLTVTSAQKNPTAFYLCASRSKNQPQHFGDGTRLSIL.

This chain joins TRBV6-5 and TRBJ2-7; TRBD2 agrees at 11 bases. Germline CDR1 and CDR2: MNHEY and SVGAGI. V trimming: 5 bases; J trimming: 4 bases; junction bases outside the gene matches: 4. This CDR3 spans 14 amino acids. The CDR3: CASSRSGGAYEQYF. CDR3 bases: TGTGCCAGCAGTCGTAGCGGGGGGGCATACGAGCAGTACTTC.

This clone showed up just a few times. This rearrangement joins TRBV9 to TRBJ2-7; D perhaps matches TRBD1 (7 bases). Trimming took 1 base from V and 2 from J, leaving 13 bases between them. Per the germline V gene, CDR1 is SGDLS and CDR2 is YYNGEE. CDR3 size: 15 residues. The CDR3 here is CASSVKAGGPYEQYV. CDR3 sequence (DNA): TGTGCCAGCAGCGTAAAGGCAGGGGGGCCCTACGAGCAGTACGTC.

The DNA for the CDR3 is TGCGCCAGCAGTAGGACAGGCTTTGTCACAGTTAAAGAGACCCAGTACTTC. This encodes CASSRTGFVTVKETQYF. The rearrangement links TRBV5-1 to TRBJ2-5, with TRBD1 matching over 7 bases. Germline V CDR1 and CDR2: SGHRS, YFSETQ. V shed 5 bases and J 3 bases; nucleotides not matched to a gene: 16. The CDR3 sequence is 17 residues long.

The chain uses TRBV10-3 and TRBJ2-3, with D maybe TRBD1 (6 bases). Trimming took off 9 bases at V and 3 bases at J, with 13 bases between the two ends. CDR3 length: 13 residues. CDR1 and CDR2 from the germline V gene are ENHRY and SYGVKD. In nucleotides, the CDR3 is TGTGCCATGAAAGAGACAGGTACAGATACGCAGTATTTT. This gives the protein CAMKETGTDTQYF.

The V gene is TRBV12-5, the J gene TRBJ2-1; 12 nucleotides match TRBD2. After removal of 1 base from V and 12 bases from J, the junction contained 7 bases not matched to a gene. The CDR3 totals 15 residues. From germline, CDR1 is LGHNT and CDR2 FRNRAP. CDR3 protein: CASGLGASGGEGQFF. The CDR3 DNA follows: TGTGCTAGTGGTTTGGGCGCTAGCGGGGGGGAGGGGCAGTTCTTC.

The chain recombines TRBV10-1 with TRBJ2-3, with TRBD2 matching 13 bases. The germline V gene has CDR1 WNHNN and CDR2 SYGVQD (reference sequence). Germline trimming cut 3 bases from V and 6 bases from J; bases unmatched to any gene: 12. The CDR3 is 18 amino acids. CDR3 sequence reads: CASSELAGGPIGHDTQYF. The DNA of the CDR3 is TGCGCCAGCAGTGAACTAGCGGGAGGGCCTATTGGGCATGATACGCAGTATTTT.